The rows below give T cell receptor beta chains drawn from one sample of a study of T cell repertoires in cytomegalovirus infection. These receptors' targets are unknown. TCRdb recomputed calls from the reads with MiXCR, one row per CDR3 protein. The sample includes about 480,000 distinct CDR3 sequences, roughly a third of them seen just once. The source was cultured PBMCs, collected from culture after CMV antigen stimulation. The receptors come from a human donor in good health (CMV status not recorded). Some clones in this sample may be carry-over from other donors' samples. Both conserved end residues are part of each CDR3. A D gene is named only where the DNA matches it firmly. A row's size may be missing; if present it is once, few, many or a size class.

j_call v_call clone_size d_call cdr3_aa cdr3_nt
TRBJ2-5 TRBV6-2/TRBV6-3 . . CASSSRARLETQYF TGTGCCAGCAGTTCGAGGGCTAGATTGGAGACCCAGTACTTC
TRBJ2-1 TRBV12-3/TRBV12-4 . . CASRSSGSYNEQFF TGTGCCAGCAGAAGTAGCGGTAGCTACAATGAGCAGTTCTTC
TRBJ2-2 TRBV7-2 few TRBD2 CASSWVAGRVTGELFF TGTGCCAGCAGCTGGGTAGCGGGACGAGTCACCGGGGAGCTGTTTTTT
TRBJ2-1 TRBV4-3 many TRBD2 CASSQGGLAGVIDEQFF TGCGCCAGCAGCCAAGGGGGACTAGCGGGAGTTATTGATGAGCAGTTCTTC
TRBJ1-1 TRBV10-3 many . CAISALGGNTEAFF TGTGCCATCAGTGCTTTAGGGGGGAACACTGAAGCTTTCTTT
TRBJ2-2 TRBV4-1 few . CASSQVGLGGELFF TGCGCCAGCAGCCAAGTGGGGCTTGGCGGGGAGCTGTTTTTT
TRBJ2-3 TRBV12-3/TRBV12-4 . TRBD2 CASSLDGGSGTDTQYF TGTGCCAGCAGTTTAGACGGCGGGAGTGGGACAGATACGCAGTATTTT
TRBJ1-2 TRBV7-2 . . CASSLVVRGSNYGYTF TGTGCCAGCAGCTTAGTTGTCAGGGGCTCTAACTATGGCTACACCTTC
TRBJ2-7 TRBV10-3 . TRBD2 CAISGLAGDLHEQYF TGTGCCATCAGTGGACTAGCGGGAGATCTCCACGAGCAGTACTTC
TRBJ2-2 TRBV7-8 few . CASSSSLGAGELFF TGTGCCAGCAGCTCCTCCCTCGGGGCCGGGGAGCTGTTTTTT
TRBJ1-2 TRBV5-6 . . CASSFPGSRGYGYTF TGTGCCAGCAGCTTCCCGGGCTCTCGCGGCTATGGCTACACCTTC
TRBJ1-4 TRBV7-4 . . CASSFTGFGLANEKLFF TGTGCCAGCAGCTTTACAGGATTTGGTTTGGCTAATGAAAAACTGTTTTTT
TRBJ2-2 TRBV11-3 many TRBD1 CASSRDRVNTGELFF TGTGCCAGCAGCCGGGACAGGGTTAACACCGGGGAGCTGTTTTTT
TRBJ2-1 TRBV11-2 . TRBD2 CASSFLSGRAQSEQFF TGTGCCAGCAGCTTCCTTAGCGGGAGGGCCCAAAGTGAGCAGTTCTTC
TRBJ1-6 TRBV7-8 . . CASSSTRVRLRDSPLHF TGTGCCAGCAGCTCGACTCGGGTCCGGTTGAGGGATTCACCCCTCCACTTT
TRBJ2-7 TRBV6-1 . TRBD1 CASRGGRQGDYEQYF TGTGCCAGCAGGGGAGGGAGACAGGGGGACTACGAGCAGTACTTC
TRBJ2-5 TRBV27 . TRBD2 CASSYRRTSGRQETQYF TGTGCCAGCAGCTACAGAAGGACTAGCGGGAGGCAAGAGACCCAGTACTTC
TRBJ2-3 TRBV7-2 many TRBD2 CASSFYGTSGTDTQYF TGTGCCAGCAGCTTCTACGGGACTAGCGGGACAGATACGCAGTATTTT
TRBJ2-2 TRBV6-2/TRBV6-3 . TRBD2 CASSNGGNDRDTGELFF TGTGCCAGCAGTAACGGGGGGAATGACAGAGACACCGGGGAGCTGTTTTTT
TRBJ2-7 TRBV18 . . CASSRNLAGTPTYEQYF TGTGCCAGCTCCCGAAATCTCGCCGGGACACCGACCTACGAGCAGTACTTC
TRBJ2-1 TRBV19 few . CASTSDGGRYNEQFF TGTGCCAGTACCTCCGACGGAGGTCGCTACAATGAGCAGTTCTTC
TRBJ2-1 TRBV5-1 . TRBD2 CSSSSGLAGLSSYNEQFF TGCTCCAGCAGCTCGGGACTAGCGGGGTTGAGCTCCTACAATGAGCAGTTCTTC